This TCR beta chain was identified during a study of shared clonotypes between healthy human individuals. Notes on the study in general: Naive subsets usually exceeded memory subsets in estimated richness.

Deep was the level used in running the assay. The data were produced by immunoSEQ multiplex PCR, yet TCRdb's version contains in-frame clones alone and is incomplete. The repertoire holds about 230,000 clones, with approximately 65% as singletons. Of note for this clone: Its antigen is unknown.

This clonotype was obtained from a man in his thirties or forties in good health. Material for sequencing was memory CD4+ T cells sorted from blood. Subset denoted: CD45RA-negative fraction.

In DNA, the CDR3 is TGTGCCAGCAGCAAAGAGATACTAGCGGGAGTCCCGAGCTCCTACAATGAGCAGTTCTTC. Protein product: CASSKEILAGVPSSYNEQFF. The chain joins TRBV13 to TRBJ2-1; the match to TRBD2 covers 11 bases. The junction had 15 bases not matched to a gene; V was cut back by 5 bases and J by 0 bases. The CDR3 sequence is 20 residues long. Germline V gene data show CDR1 as PRHDT and CDR2 as FYEKMQ (reference sequence). Based on the CDR3 plus reference TRBV13 and TRBJ2-1, the full variable domain is AAGVIQSPRHLIKEKRETATLKCYPIPRHDTVYWYQQGPGQDPQFLISFYEKMQSDKGSIPDRFSAQQFSDYHSELNMSSLELGDSALYFCASSKEILAGVPSSYNEQFFGPGTRLTVL.